Each of the 6 T cell receptor beta chains below was sequenced from the same sample in a study of OX40 agonist ivuxolimab in advanced cancers. Produced via immunoSEQ multiplex PCR; TCRdb's table is partial and in-frame only. This table holds some 50,000 clones, 88% found once. Material: CD4+ or CD8+ T cells sorted from blood, obtained in a trial of the OX40 agonist ivuxolimab. Every receptor here comes from an adult with an advanced solid tumor such as melanoma, head and neck, liver or kidney cancer.

The chain uses TRBV5-4 and TRBJ2-3; tentatively, D is TRBD1 (6 bases). The CDR3 sequence is 13 residues long. The V and J ends lost 2 bases and 5 bases respectively, with 9 bases between them. Germline CDR1 and CDR2: SGHNT and YYREEE (reference sequence). The chain's CDR3 is CASSFGGRDTQYF. The CDR3 bases are TGTGCCAGCAGCTTTGGGGGCCGAGATACGCAGTATTTT.

The rearrangement uses TRBV4-1 and TRBJ2-2, with D perhaps matching TRBD1 (6 bases). CDR3 length equals 16 residues. The germline CDR1 and CDR2 sequences are MGHRA and YSYEKL. Trimming shortened V by 0 bases and J by 4 bases, and 12 bases separated the two germline ends. The CDR3 reads CASSQESGQSTGELFF. The CDR3, as DNA: TGCGCCAGCAGCCAAGAGTCAGGACAGTCCACCGGGGAGCTGTTTTTT.

This rearrangement joins TRBV5-1 to TRBJ1-2, with D perhaps matching TRBD1 (5 bases). This CDR3 contains 15 residues. V lost 4 bases and J lost 4, with 17 bases in between. Germline V gives CDR1 SGHRS, CDR2 YFSETQ. The CDR3 coding sequence is TGCGCCAGCAGCGCGGGGACGCCGACTACCTATGGCTACACCTTC. It translates to CASSAGTPTTYGYTF.

This chain joins TRBV19 and TRBJ2-1; 8 bases line up with TRBD2. CDR1 LNHDA and CDR2 SQIVND come from the germline V gene (reference sequence). The CDR3 length is 13 residues. With 3 bases clipped from V and 9 bases from J, the junction kept 4 bases outside the gene matches. The CDR3 nucleotides are TGTGCCAGTAGTATGAGGGCGGGAGGTGAGCAGTTCTTC. Encoded protein: CASSMRAGGEQFF.

CDR3 coding DNA: TGTGCCAGCAGCTTAACTAGCGGGAGTTCGGGCTACGAGCAGTACTTC. Its translation: CASSLTSGSSGYEQYF. The genes are TRBV7-2 and TRBJ2-7, with 11 bases aligning to TRBD2. Germline V gene sequence: CDR1 SGHTA, CDR2 FQGNSA. CDR3 length: 16 residues. V was pared by 2 bases and J by 3 bases, with 6 bases of the junction left unmatched.

The sample holds one count of this clone. This chain links TRBV6-1 with TRBJ2-7, with 8 nucleotides matching TRBD1. V lost 1 base, J lost 6 bases, and 17 bases stayed unmatched. The V gene's germline CDR1 is MNHNS and CDR2 SASEGT. CDR3 length equals 18 residues. The CDR3 reads CASSEVGGTRDRPSEQYF. The DNA of the CDR3 is TGTGCCAGCAGTGAAGTTGGGGGAACCCGGGACAGGCCCAGCGAGCAGTACTTC.